One sample yielded the 20 T cell receptor beta chains listed below, sequenced in a study of shared clonotypes between healthy human individuals. Only in-frame clones appear in the TCRdb table, and some are missing; sequencing was by immunoSEQ multiplex PCR. The table includes 2,500,000 or so clones, more than 80% detected once. The sequenced material came from naive CD4+ T cells sorted from blood. Noted subset: CD45RA+ positively selected. Source of these receptors: a young man in good health.

This clone was detected a few times. Other DNA sequences in the same sample also yield this CDR3. The rearrangement uses TRBV7-2 and TRBJ1-3; perhaps TRBD1 as D (6 bases). CDR3 size: 13 residues. The V gene's germline CDR1 is SGHTA and CDR2 FQGNSA. Trimming left V 4 bases short and J 4 bases short, with 8 bases between. The CDR3 protein is CASSSGTGNTIYF. The CDR3 DNA reads as TGTGCCAGCAGCTCCGGGACAGGAAACACCATATATTTT.

J is TRBJ2-7 and V is TRBV18; 11 bases match TRBD2. Germline trimming cut 3 bases from V and 1 base from J; bases unmatched to any gene: 5. This CDR3 contains 16 residues. The V gene's germline CDR1 is KGHSH and CDR2 LQKENI. The CDR3 DNA reads as TGTGCCAGCTCACCGAGACTAGCGGGGAGTTCCTACGAGCAGTACTTC. It is translated as CASSPRLAGSSYEQYF.

This clone occurred a few times. The chain links TRBV7-2 to TRBJ2-7; the match to TRBD2 covers 8 bases. V trimming: 7 bases; J trimming: 4 bases; junction bases outside the gene matches: 9. Germline assignment: CDR1 SGHTA and CDR2 FQGNSA. There are 14 residues in the CDR3. The CDR3 loop is CASKPDSGTYEQYF. DNA of the CDR3: TGTGCCAGCAAACCAGATAGCGGGACTTACGAGCAGTACTTC.

The chain has TRBV27 and TRBJ1-5; TRBD1 might be the D (5 bases). With 4 bases removed from V and 0 bases from J, the gap between germline ends came to 13 bases. Germline assignment: CDR1 MNHEY and CDR2 SMNVEV (reference sequence). There are 16 residues in the CDR3. The DNA of the CDR3 is TGTGCCAGCAGTTCACAAGGGGCTTATAGCAATCAGCCCCAGCATTTT. As protein: CASSSQGAYSNQPQHF.

Concerning this clone itself: The sample has other DNA sequences that encode this CDR3 too. CDR3 sequence (DNA): TGTGCCAGCAGTGAATCAGGGACAGATACGCAGTATTTT. Translation gives CASSESGTDTQYF. J is TRBJ2-3 and V is TRBV25-1; TRBD1 might be the D (5 bases). This CDR3 has 13 amino acids. Germline V CDR1 and CDR2: MGHDK, SYGVNS. V was clipped by 1 base and J by 3 bases, with 5 bases between them.

The V call is TRBV7-3, the J call TRBJ2-2; tentatively, D is TRBD2 (6 bases). The CDR3 has 14 residues. The V end was cut by 6 bases, the J end by 5 bases, with 13 bases between. From germline, CDR1 is SGHTA and CDR2 FQGTGA. The CDR3 bases are TGTGCCAGCAGGATAGGACGGGAGACCGGGGAGCTGTTTTTT. It codes for CASRIGRETGELFF.

This clone was detected once. This chain links TRBV11-2 with TRBJ2-2, with D possibly being TRBD1 or TRBD2 (5 bases each). V was shortened by 1 base and J by 4 bases, with 7 bases between the two germline ends. The CDR3 is made up of 14 amino acids. Germline CDR1 SGHAT, CDR2 FQNNGV. This chain's CDR3 is CASSLVGVTGELFF. In DNA form, the CDR3 reads TGTGCCAGCAGCTTAGTGGGGGTCACCGGGGAGCTGTTTTTT.

V and J are TRBV18 and TRBJ2-6; D is undetermined. Per germline, CDR1 KGHSH and CDR2 LQKENI. This CDR3 is 15 amino acids long. With 2 bases removed from V and 4 bases from J, the gap between germline ends came to 9 bases. DNA for the CDR3: TGTGCCAGCTCACCAAGAAGTTCGGGGGCCAACGTCCTGACTTTC. Its translation is CASSPRSSGANVLTF.

The rearrangement uses TRBV29-1 and TRBJ2-1; 7 bases line up with TRBD1. CDR1 is SQVTM, CDR2 ANQGSEA, per germline. The CDR3 is made up of 14 amino acids. After removal of 0 bases from V and 7 bases from J, the junction contained 6 bases not matched to a gene. The CDR3 nucleotides are TGCAGCGTTGAAGATCGCCGACAGGGAAATGAGCAGTTCTTC. This sequence encodes CSVEDRRQGNEQFF.

The V call is TRBV6-1, the J call TRBJ2-5; 7 positions agree with TRBD1. V lost 6 bases, J lost 4 bases, and 11 bases stayed unmatched. This CDR3 is 15 amino acids long. Germline CDR1 reads MNHNS; CDR2 reads SASEGT. The CDR3 sequence: CASSLRGQSRETQYF. CDR3 nucleotides: TGTGCCAGCAGCCTAAGGGGACAGTCTCGAGAGACCCAGTACTTC.

The chain has TRBV6-5 and TRBJ1-2; tentative D call: TRBD1 (6 bases). Germline V gives CDR1 MNHEY, CDR2 SVGAGI. The CDR3 is 13 residues long. The ends were cut back, 6 bases at V and 3 bases at J, with 11 bases in the middle. CDR3 nucleotides: TGTGCCAGCAGATGGACAGAGGACTATGGCTACACCTTC. Its translation is CASRWTEDYGYTF.

The genes are TRBV5-4 and TRBJ2-2; TRBD2 matches at 11 bases. This CDR3 is 18 amino acids long. J was trimmed by 4 bases and V by 3 bases; bases with no gene match: 11. CDR1 SGHNT and CDR2 YYREEE come from the germline V gene (reference sequence). The CDR3 region is CASSSGPGLAVGTGELFF. The CDR3 DNA reads as TGTGCCAGCAGCTCTGGGCCGGGACTAGCGGTCGGCACCGGGGAGCTGTTTTTT.

This chain links TRBV28 with TRBJ2-1; 7 bases are shared with TRBD2. The V gene's germline CDR1 is MDHEN and CDR2 SYDVKM. The J segment lost 9 bases and the V segment lost 5 bases, leaving 7 bases of the junction unmatched. The length of the CDR3 is 13 residues. The CDR3 coding sequence is TGTGCCAGCAGTAACTATTGGGAGGGTGAGCAGTTCTTC. Translated: CASSNYWEGEQFF. Filled out from reference TRBV28 and TRBJ2-1, the complete variable domain reads DVKVTQSSRYLVKRTGEKVFLECVQDMDHENMFWYRQDPGLGLRLIYFSYDVKMKEKGDIPEGYSVSREKKERFSLILESASTNQTSMYLCASSNYWEGEQFFGPGTRLTVL.

This clone was recorded only once. The CDR3 loop is CSVAPLSSDTQYF. The CDR3 DNA is TGCAGCGTTGCCCCCCTCTCCTCAGATACGCAGTATTTT. The chain joins TRBV29-1 to TRBJ2-3; D not certain. Looked up from germline, CDR1 is SQVTM and CDR2 is ANQGSEA. V lost 4 bases to trimming and J lost 4 bases, with 12 bases between them. This CDR3 is 13 amino acids long.

The V call is TRBV27, the J call TRBJ1-4; possibly TRBD1 for D (6 bases). Trimming took off 3 bases at V and 3 bases at J, with 14 bases between the two ends. The CDR3 sequence is 16 residues long. Per germline, CDR1 MNHEY and CDR2 SMNVEV (reference sequence). The DNA for the CDR3 is TGTGCCAGCAGTTTCTGGGGGCGCGCGGCTAATGAAAAACTGTTTTTT. It specifies CASSFWGRAANEKLFF. Full variable domain (remainder filled in from reference TRBV27 and TRBJ1-4): EAQVTQNPRYLITVTGKKLTVTCSQNMNHEYMSWYRQDPGLGLRQIYYSMNVEVTDKGDVPEGYKVSRKEKRNFPLILESPSPNQTSLYFCASSFWGRAANEKLFFGSGTQLSVL.

The J gene is TRBJ1-2, the V gene TRBV4-1; possibly TRBD1 for D (5 bases). CDR1 and CDR2 (germline): MGHRA, YSYEKL. V was pared by 2 bases and J by 6 bases, with 10 bases between. This CDR3 contains 13 residues. Here the CDR3 DNA reads TGCGCCAGCAGCCAACAGGGAGGTGATGGCTACACCTTC. Protein: CASSQQGGDGYTF.

Only one count was recorded for this clone. This chain uses TRBV10-3 with TRBJ2-5; D ambiguous. The V gene's germline CDR1 is ENHRY and CDR2 SYGVKD. The V and J ends lost 4 bases and 11 bases respectively, with 20 bases between them. CDR3 size: 14 residues. CDR3 amino acids: CAISGASPSLEQYF. CDR3 nucleotides: TGTGCCATCAGTGGGGCCTCACCATCCCTGGAGCAGTACTTC.

The sample holds one count of this clone. The chain employs TRBV4-3 and TRBJ2-5; TRBD1 is a possible D gene (6 bases). Germline CDR1 and CDR2: LGHNA and YSLEER. The CDR3 is 14 residues long. The V gene lost 4 bases and the J gene lost 4 bases, with 13 bases spanning the gap. The CDR3 sequence: CASSPIWGRETQYF. DNA of the CDR3: TGCGCCAGCAGCCCCATCTGGGGGCGAGAGACCCAGTACTTC.

Written as DNA, the CDR3 is TGTGCCAGCAGCCGTGGACTACCCTACGAGCAGTACTTC. Encoded protein: CASSRGLPYEQYF. The gene calls are TRBV14 and TRBJ2-7, with D possibly TRBD2 on 6 matching bases. CDR1 is SGHDN, CDR2 FVKESK, per germline. V lost 4 bases and J 2 bases, leaving 9 bases between the germline ends. The CDR3 covers 13 residues.

CDR3 amino acids: CASSLFGQSYEQYF. The DNA of the CDR3 is TGTGCCAGCAGCTTGTTCGGTCAGTCCTACGAGCAGTACTTC. The chain employs TRBV5-6 and TRBJ2-7; D ambiguous. V was cut by 1 base and J by 1 base, with 9 bases left in between. Germline V CDR1 and CDR2: SGHDT, YYEEEE. This CDR3 is built from 14 residues. The full variable domain, rest sourced from reference TRBV5-6 and TRBJ2-7, is DAGVTQSPTHLIKTRGQQVTLRCSPKSGHDTVSWYQQALGQGPQFIFQYYEEEERQRGNFPDRFSGHQFPNYSSELNVNALLLGDSALYLCASSLFGQSYEQYFGPGTRLTVT.